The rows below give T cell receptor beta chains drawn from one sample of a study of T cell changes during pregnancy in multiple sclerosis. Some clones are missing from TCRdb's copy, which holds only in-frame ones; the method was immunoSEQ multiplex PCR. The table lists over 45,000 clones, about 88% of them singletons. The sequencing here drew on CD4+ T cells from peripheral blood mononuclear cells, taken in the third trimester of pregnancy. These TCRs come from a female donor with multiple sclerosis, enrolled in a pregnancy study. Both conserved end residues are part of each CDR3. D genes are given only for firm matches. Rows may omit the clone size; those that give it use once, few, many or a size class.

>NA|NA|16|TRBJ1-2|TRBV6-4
CASSDSPGGGDYGYTF
TGTGCCAGCAGTGACTCGCCGGGCGGGGGGGACTATGGCTACACCTTC
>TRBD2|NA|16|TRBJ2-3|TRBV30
CAWSPPGRGLSDTQYF
TGTGCCTGGAGTCCACCGGGGCGGGGGTTGTCAGATACGCAGTATTTT
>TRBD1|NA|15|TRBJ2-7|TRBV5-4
CASSLGQGDGYEQYF
TGTGCCAGCAGCTTGGGTCAGGGGGACGGCTACGAGCAGTACTTC
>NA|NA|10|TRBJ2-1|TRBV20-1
CSATYNEQFF
TGCAGTGCTACGTACAATGAGCAGTTCTTC
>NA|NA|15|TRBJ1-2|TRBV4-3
CASSPHIITEYGYTF
TGCGCCAGCAGCCCCCATATTATTACAGAATATGGCTACACCTTC
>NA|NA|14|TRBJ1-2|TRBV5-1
CASSLENDYYGYTF
TGCGCCAGCAGCTTGGAGAATGACTACTATGGCTACACCTTC
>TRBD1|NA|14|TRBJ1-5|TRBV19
CASSTGQPHQPQHF
TGTGCCAGTAGTACGGGACAGCCTCATCAGCCCCAGCATTTT
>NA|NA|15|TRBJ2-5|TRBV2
CASSEGGTGQETQYF
TGTGCCAGCAGTGAAGGAGGAACAGGCCAAGAGACCCAGTACTTC
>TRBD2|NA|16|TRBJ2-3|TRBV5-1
CASSSGLASSTDTQYF
TGCGCCAGCAGCTCGGGACTAGCGTCTAGCACAGATACGCAGTATTTT
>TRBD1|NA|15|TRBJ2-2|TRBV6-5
CASSYGDRIPGELFF
TGTGCCAGCAGTTACGGGGACAGGATCCCCGGGGAGCTGTTTTTT
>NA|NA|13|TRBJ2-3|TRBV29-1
CSVEDPSDVTQYF
TGCAGCGTTGAAGATCCTAGCGACGTTACGCAGTATTTT
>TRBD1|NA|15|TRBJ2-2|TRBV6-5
CASSRQGWGTGELFF
TGTGCCAGCAGTAGACAGGGCTGGGGCACCGGGGAGCTGTTTTTT
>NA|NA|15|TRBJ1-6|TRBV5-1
CASSLDSSYNSPLHF
TGCGCCAGCAGCTTGGACAGCTCCTATAATTCACCCCTCCACTTT
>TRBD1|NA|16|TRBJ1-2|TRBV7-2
CASSTLAGTGGSGYTF
TGTGCCAGCAGCACGCTAGCAGGGACAGGGGGGAGTGGCTACACCTTC
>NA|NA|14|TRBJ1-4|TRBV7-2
CASSFQSSREKLFF
TGTGCCAGCAGCTTCCAGAGCTCGCGGGAAAAACTGTTTTTT
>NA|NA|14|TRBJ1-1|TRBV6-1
CASSVVRTFTEAFF
TGTGCCAGCAGTGTGGTCCGGACTTTCACTGAAGCTTTCTTT
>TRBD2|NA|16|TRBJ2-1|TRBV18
CASSPRLTGGYNEQFF
TGTGCCAGCTCACCCCGGCTCACGGGAGGGTACAATGAGCAGTTCTTC
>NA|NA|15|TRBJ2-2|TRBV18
CASSPSRGNTGELFF
TGTGCCAGCTCACCATCCAGGGGGAACACCGGGGAGCTGTTTTTT
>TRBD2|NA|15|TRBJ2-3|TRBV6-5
CASSSGLAGSDTQYF
TGTGCCAGCAGTTCGGGACTAGCGGGATCAGATACGCAGTATTTT
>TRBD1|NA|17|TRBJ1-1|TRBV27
CASSLGQGSPRGTEAFF
TGTGCCAGCAGCTTGGGACAGGGGTCCCCTCGGGGCACTGAAGCTTTCTTT
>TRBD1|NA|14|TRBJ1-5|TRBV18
CASSPGQGFQPQHF
TGTGCCAGCTCACCTGGACAGGGATTCCAGCCCCAGCATTTT
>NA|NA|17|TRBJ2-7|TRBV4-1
CASSQDWGEGMGYEQYF
TGCGCCAGCAGCCAAGATTGGGGCGAAGGCATGGGTTACGAGCAGTACTTC
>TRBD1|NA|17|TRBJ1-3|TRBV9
CASSATGTGGSGNTIYF
TGTGCCAGCAGTGCAACCGGGACAGGGGGGTCTGGAAACACCATATATTTT
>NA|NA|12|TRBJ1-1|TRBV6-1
CASRGGVPEAFF
TGTGCCAGCAGAGGGGGGGTCCCCGAAGCTTTCTTT
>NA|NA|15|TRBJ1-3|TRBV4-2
CASSQPQGFGNTIYF
TGTGCCAGCAGCCAGCCTCAGGGCTTTGGAAACACCATATATTTT
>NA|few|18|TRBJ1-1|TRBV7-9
CASSLNLMQGRGNTEAFF
TGTGCCAGCAGCTTAAATCTAATGCAGGGGAGGGGGAACACTGAAGCTTTCTTT
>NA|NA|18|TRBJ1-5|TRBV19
CASSWPGQANINNQPQHF
TGTGCCAGTAGTTGGCCGGGACAAGCGAACATTAACAATCAGCCCCAGCATTTT
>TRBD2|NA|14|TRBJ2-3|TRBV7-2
CASSPGLATDTQYF
TGTGCCAGCAGCCCGGGACTAGCGACAGATACGCAGTATTTT
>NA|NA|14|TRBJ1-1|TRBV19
CASISTAKNTEAFF
TGTGCCAGTATATCGACAGCCAAGAACACTGAAGCTTTCTTT
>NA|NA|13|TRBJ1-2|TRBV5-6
CASSLGGVGGYTF
TGTGCCAGCAGCTTGGGGGGCGTTGGTGGCTACACCTTC
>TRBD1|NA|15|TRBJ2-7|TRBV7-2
CASSLTGTGSYEQYF
TGTGCCAGCAGCTTAACCGGGACAGGGTCCTACGAGCAGTACTTC
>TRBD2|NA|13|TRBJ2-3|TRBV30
CAGGNGRTDTQYF
TGTGCCGGGGGGAACGGGAGGACAGATACGCAGTATTTT
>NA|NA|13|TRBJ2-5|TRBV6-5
CASSYRTEGTQYF
TGTGCCAGCAGTTATAGGACAGAAGGGACCCAGTACTTC
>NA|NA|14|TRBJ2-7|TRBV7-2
CASSLGLEANEQYF
TGTGCCAGCAGCTTAGGGTTAGAGGCGAACGAGCAGTACTTC
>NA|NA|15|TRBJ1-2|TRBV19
CASQEAGGQRYGYTF
TGTGCCAGCCAGGAAGCGGGGGGGCAGAGGTATGGCTACACCTTC
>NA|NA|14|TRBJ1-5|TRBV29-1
CSVIEGASNQPQHF
TGCAGCGTGATCGAAGGGGCCAGCAATCAGCCCCAGCATTTT
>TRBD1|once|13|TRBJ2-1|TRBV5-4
CASPGTGGNEQFF
TGTGCCAGTCCCGGGACAGGGGGCAATGAGCAGTTCTTC
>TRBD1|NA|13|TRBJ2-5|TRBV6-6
CASSQGAGETQYF
TGTGCCAGCAGTCAGGGGGCCGGTGAGACCCAGTACTTC
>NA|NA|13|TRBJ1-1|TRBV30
CAWSAGKGSEAFF
TGTGCCTGGAGTGCAGGGAAAGGTTCTGAAGCTTTCTTT
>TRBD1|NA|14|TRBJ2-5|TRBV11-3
CASSLTGVGETQYF
TGTGCCAGCAGCTTGACAGGGGTAGGAGAGACCCAGTACTTC
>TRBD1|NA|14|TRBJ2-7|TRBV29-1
CSVGRGQGGWEQYF
TGCAGCGTTGGGAGAGGACAGGGGGGCTGGGAGCAGTACTTC
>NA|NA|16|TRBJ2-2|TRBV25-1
CASSEVGGRNTGELFF
TGTGCCAGCAGTGAAGTTGGAGGGAGGAACACCGGGGAGCTGTTTTTT
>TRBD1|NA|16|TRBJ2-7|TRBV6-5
CASSYARTGGRGEQYF
TGTGCCAGCAGTTACGCGCGGACAGGGGGAAGAGGCGAGCAGTACTTC
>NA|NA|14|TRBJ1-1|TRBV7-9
CASSSRGENTEAFF
TGTGCCAGCAGCTCCAGGGGAGAGAACACTGAAGCTTTCTTT
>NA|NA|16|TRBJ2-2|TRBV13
CASSLVAQANTGELFF
TGTGCCAGCAGCTTAGTAGCGCAGGCGAACACCGGGGAGCTGTTTTTT
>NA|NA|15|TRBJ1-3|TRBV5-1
CASSLAGDSGNTIYF
TGCGCCAGCAGCTTGGCAGGCGACTCTGGAAACACCATATATTTT
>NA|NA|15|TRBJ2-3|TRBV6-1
CASSESLDSTDTQYF
TGTGCCAGCAGTGAATCGCTAGATTCCACAGATACGCAGTATTTT
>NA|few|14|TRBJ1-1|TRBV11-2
CASSLSAGNTEAFF
TGTGCCAGCAGCTTATCGGCAGGGAACACTGAAGCTTTCTTT
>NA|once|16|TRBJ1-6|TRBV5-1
CASSSTTSGVNSPLHF
TGCGCCAGCAGCTCCACCACGTCAGGGGTTAATTCACCCCTCCACTTT